This T cell receptor beta chain was sequenced during a study of blood T cell repertoires in COVID-19. The trim removed 4 bases at V and 7 bases at J, leaving 7 bases unmatched. This CDR3 spans 13 amino acids. Germline V CDR1 and CDR2: SGHRS, YFSETQ. Assay used: immunoSEQ multiplex PCR; TCRdb lists only in-frame clones, some missing. The sample comprises fewer than 200,000 clones, 65% to 90% of which are singletons, and under 9.5% rests with the top ten. The sequence derives from a man aged 45-65 years with active or convalescent COVID-19. The rearrangement joins TRBV5-1 to TRBJ1-1; 7 nucleotides agree with TRBD1. The sample comprised peripheral blood. DNA of the CDR3: TGCGCCAGCAGCGATGGACAGGTTGGTGAAGCTTTCTTT. Translating gives CASSDGQVGEAFF.